This T cell receptor beta chain is from a study of PD-L1 blockade in urothelial cancer. Study summary: Blood drawn 3 weeks (second dose) and 6 weeks after treatment start was analyzed.

The table came from immunoSEQ multiplex PCR; TCRdb's copy has only in-frame clones and leaves some out. The sample lists about 71,000 clones; roughly 89% were seen once. The material sequenced was PBMCs, taken around atezolizumab (anti-PD-L1) treatment. This receptor was obtained from a man between 60 and 70 years old with urothelial cancer.

Here the CDR3 reads CAIGRTSGRSRDEQYF. For the CDR3, the DNA is TGTGCCATCGGGAGGACTAGCGGGAGGTCCCGCGACGAGCAGTACTTC. This chain uses TRBV10-3 with TRBJ2-7, with 14 nucleotides matching TRBD2. Germline V gene lookup returns CDR1 ENHRY and CDR2 SYGVKD. V lost 8 bases, J lost 5 bases, and 11 bases stayed unmatched. There are 16 residues in the CDR3.